This is a list of T cell receptor beta chains from one sample in a study of blood T cell repertoires in COVID-19. Method: immunoSEQ multiplex PCR; TCRdb's copy keeps in-frame clones and lacks some. The sample lists around 150,000 clones; roughly 84% were seen once. The specimen sequenced was peripheral blood. All receptors come from a woman aged 45 to 65 in a cohort sampled during active or convalescent COVID-19. Each CDR3 is given with its conserved first and last residue. Fields, in order: clone size, V gene, J gene, D gene, CDR3 DNA, CDR3 protein. The D gene is left open where the match is weak. Clone size is given for some rows only: seen once, a few or many times, or a class if the clone is expanded.

.	TRBV19	TRBJ1-1	.	TGTGCCAGTATGTTAGGGGGTGGGAACACTGAAGCTTTCTTT	CASMLGGGNTEAFF
.	TRBV29-1	TRBJ1-2	TRBD1	TGCAGCGTTGAGGACAGGGACTATGGCTACACCTTC	CSVEDRDYGYTF
.	TRBV3-1/TRBV3-2	TRBJ1-1	.	TGTGCCAGCAGCCCCGTCGTCTCATCCGTCCGGGGTGAAGCTTTCTTT	CASSPVVSSVRGEAFF
.	TRBV18	TRBJ2-7	TRBD2	TGTGCCAGCTCACCCGGGACTAGCGGCTTTTACGAGCAGTACTTC	CASSPGTSGFYEQYF
once	TRBV5-1	TRBJ1-3	.	TGCGCCAGCAGCTTGGATGCGGGCTTCTCTGGAAACACCATATATTTT	CASSLDAGFSGNTIYF
.	TRBV6-5	TRBJ2-5	.	TGTGCCAGCAATGGGTGGAGCGCGGGGCAAGAGACCCAGTACTTC	CASNGWSAGQETQYF
.	TRBV7-2	TRBJ2-5	.	TGTGCCAGCAGGGGGAGGGGGGTAGAGACCCAGTACTTC	CASRGRGVETQYF
.	TRBV9	TRBJ2-5	.	TGTGCCAGCAGCTCAGTGATAGGTCTAGGGACCCAGTACTTC	CASSSVIGLGTQYF
.	TRBV19	TRBJ1-4	.	TGTGCCAGTAGTATCTTTCAGGGTCTTAATGAAAAACTGTTTTTT	CASSIFQGLNEKLFF
.	TRBV4-1	TRBJ1-2	.	TGCGCCAGCAGCCAAGATATTCAGGGTAACTATGGCTACACCTTC	CASSQDIQGNYGYTF